The 16 T cell receptor beta chains in this list originate from one sample, sequenced in a study of shared clonotypes between healthy human individuals. Measured with immunoSEQ multiplex PCR; TCRdb has only the in-frame clones, and not every one. This table holds roughly 2,500,000 clones, more than 85% found once. The sample taken for sequencing was naive CD4+ T cells from PBMCs. Subset defined: CD45RA+ positively selected. These receptors were obtained from a man aged 18-30 years in good health. Some clones in this sample may be carry-over from other donors' samples.

The chain is built from TRBV9 and TRBJ1-5, with unresolved D. The ends were cut back, 4 bases at V and 3 bases at J, with 14 bases in the middle. Germline V gene sequence: CDR1 SGDLS, CDR2 YYNGEE. The CDR3 loop spans 15 amino acids. CDR3 loop: CASSPGFSDNQPQHF. CDR3 bases: TGTGCCAGCAGCCCCGGTTTCTCTGACAATCAGCCCCAGCATTTT.

The chain carries TRBV28 and TRBJ1-3; D unclear. The V gene's germline CDR1 is MDHEN and CDR2 SYDVKM. V was cut by 4 bases and J by 4 bases, with 23 bases left in between. The CDR3 is 18 residues long. Written as DNA, the CDR3 is TGTGCCAGCAGTTCCATAGGTCGCGGTGGGTGGTCCGGAAACACCATATATTTT. The encoded protein is CASSSIGRGGWSGNTIYF.

This chain joins TRBV2 and TRBJ2-7, with D unclear. Looked up from germline, CDR1 is SNHLY and CDR2 is FYNNEI. This CDR3 comprises 12 residues. Trimming removed 5 bases from V and 4 bases from J, with 9 bases in between. The CDR3 DNA reads TGTGCCAGCAGTTTTGGGCCTTACGAGCAGTACTTC. Amino acid sequence: CASSFGPYEQYF.

On this clone itself: Other nucleotide sequences in the sample specify the same CDR3. The V call is TRBV5-1, the J call TRBJ2-2, with TRBD2 as a possible D gene (5 bases). CDR1 SGHRS and CDR2 YFSETQ come from the germline V gene. The CDR3 runs 15 residues. V lost 1 base, J lost 0 bases, and 7 bases lay in between. DNA of the CDR3: TGCGCCAGCAGCTTGCCGGGATCGAACACCGGGGAGCTGTTTTTT. Translating it yields CASSLPGSNTGELFF.

The V gene is TRBV18, the J gene TRBJ2-5; D gene uncertain. The CDR3 sequence is 14 residues long. Germline V gene data show CDR1 as KGHSH and CDR2 as LQKENI. The V end lost 3 bases, the J end lost 5 bases, and 13 bases lay between the germline ends. For the CDR3, the DNA is TGTGCCAGCTCACCTATGTCCCGGCCGGAGACCCAGTACTTC. The encoded protein is CASSPMSRPETQYF.

The V and J genes are TRBV18 and TRBJ1-2; no firm D call. Per the germline V gene, CDR1 is KGHSH and CDR2 is LQKENI. Trimming stripped 3 bases from V and 4 bases from J, with 9 bases between. The CDR3 has 13 amino acids. The CDR3 loop reads CASSPAGFYGYTF. The CDR3 DNA reads as TGTGCCAGCTCACCGGCCGGCTTCTATGGCTACACCTTC.

The V call is TRBV7-3, the J call TRBJ2-6; tentative D call: TRBD1 (5 bases). The CDR3 runs to 16 residues. V lost 3 bases and J 4 bases, leaving 13 bases between the germline ends. Germline V gives CDR1 SGHTA, CDR2 FQGTGA. In DNA form, the CDR3 reads TGTGCCAGCAGCTTGGGGCTAGTGGCCGGGGCCAACGTCCTGACTTTC. Protein product: CASSLGLVAGANVLTF.

The V and J genes are TRBV10-3 and TRBJ1-1; 10 bases match TRBD1. Trimming removed 4 bases from V and 5 bases from J; junction bases left unmatched: 7. The CDR3 spans 15 residues. CDR1 is ENHRY and CDR2 is SYGVKD in the germline V gene. CDR3 sequence: CAISGLRTGGTEAFF. The CDR3 nucleotides read TGTGCCATCAGTGGGCTCCGGACAGGGGGGACTGAAGCTTTCTTT.

The rearrangement uses TRBV28 and TRBJ1-1; perhaps TRBD1 as D (5 bases). The CDR3 contains 15 residues. Germline CDR1 and CDR2: MDHEN and SYDVKM. V was pared by 7 bases and J by 4 bases, with 19 bases between. The CDR3 DNA reads as TGTGCCAGCAACCAAATCGGGGCCGTCCCCACTGAAGCTTTCTTT. Protein sequence: CASNQIGAVPTEAFF.

The chain has TRBV30 and TRBJ1-3, with D uncertain. V was shortened by 2 bases and J by 2 bases, with 7 bases between the two germline ends. The length of the CDR3 is 13 residues. The V gene's germline CDR1 is GTSNPN and CDR2 SVGIG (reference sequence). The CDR3, as DNA: TGTGCCTGGAGTCCGCTGACTGGAAACACCATATATTTT. It translates to CAWSPLTGNTIYF.

This clone was detected once. V gene TRBV28 combines with J gene TRBJ2-3; perhaps D is TRBD1 or TRBD2 (6 bases each). The ends were cut back, 7 bases at V and 1 base at J, with 15 bases in the middle. Per germline, CDR1 MDHEN and CDR2 SYDVKM. CDR3 length: 15 residues. The CDR3 is CASTFGGRGTDTQYF. The CDR3 nucleotides are TGTGCCAGCACTTTCGGGGGCAGGGGCACAGATACGCAGTATTTT.

V is TRBV9 and J is TRBJ2-6; no firm D call. Trimming removed 4 bases at V and 4 bases at J, with 12 bases between. CDR3 length: 15 amino acids. Germline V gene lookup returns CDR1 SGDLS and CDR2 YYNGEE. CDR3 in amino acids: CASSSLAPGANVLTF. In nucleotides, the CDR3 is TGTGCCAGCAGCTCCCTGGCACCAGGGGCCAACGTCCTGACTTTC.

About this clone: A read error may produce the germline difference seen at one junction end. The V gene is TRBV19, the J gene TRBJ2-7; D gene unclear. Germline V gene data show CDR1 as LNHDA and CDR2 as SQIVND (reference sequence). The CDR3 totals 10 residues. The CDR3 region has the DNA TGTGCCAGTACCTCAGCCCTCTCCGACTTC. Encoded protein: CASTSALSDF.

The chain employs TRBV10-3 and TRBJ2-5, with a tentative D call TRBD1 (6 bases). Germline V gene sequence: CDR1 ENHRY, CDR2 SYGVKD. The CDR3 loop spans 13 amino acids. V was cut by 6 bases and J by 2 bases, with 10 bases left in between. CDR3 in amino acids: CAIRNREQETQYF. CDR3 sequence (DNA): TGTGCCATCAGAAACAGGGAACAAGAGACCCAGTACTTC.

The chain uses TRBV4-1 and TRBJ2-5, with a tentative D call TRBD2 (5 bases). Germline V gene sequence: CDR1 MGHRA, CDR2 YSYEKL. Trimming cost V 1 base and J 5 bases, with 14 bases left between them. The CDR3 is 15 amino acids. The CDR3 DNA is TGCGCCAGCAGCCAAGGGGGAGCATTCTTCGAGACCCAGTACTTC. It encodes CASSQGGAFFETQYF.

The gene calls are TRBV30 and TRBJ2-1; no firm D call. V was shortened by 7 bases and J by 0 bases, with 7 bases between the two germline ends. Per the germline V gene, CDR1 is GTSNPN and CDR2 is SVGIG (reference sequence). The CDR3 consists of 12 residues. CDR3 nucleotide sequence: TGTGCCTCACAAGGCTCCTACAATGAGCAGTTCTTC. Its protein is CASQGSYNEQFF.